Listed below are T cell receptor beta chains from one sample, sequenced in a study of shared clonotypes between healthy human individuals. This table comes from immunoSEQ multiplex PCR, and its TCRdb copy is limited to in-frame clones, with some not included. The sample includes about 980,000 clones, approximately 76% of them seen just once. The sequenced sample consisted of memory CD4+ T cells sorted from blood. All receptors come from a man between 18 and 35 years old in good health. Each CDR3 is given with its conserved first and last residue. D genes are given only for firm matches. Only some rows state a clone size, as once, few, many or a class for expanded clones.

>.|TRBJ1-6|TRBV4-3|.
TGCGCCAGCAGCCAAGCAAAAGGCAGGCCCTCCTCTTCACCCCTCCACTTT
CASSQAKGRPSSSPLHF
>.|TRBJ2-1|TRBV4-1|TRBD2
TGCGCCAGCAGCCAAGAGCTAGCGGGAGTTGAGATCTTC
CASSQELAGVEIF
>.|TRBJ2-3|TRBV5-8|.
TGTGCCAGCAGCAACACAGGGAATCAGCAGTATTTT
CASSNTGNQQYF
>once|TRBJ2-7|TRBV6-1|TRBD1
TGTGCCACCATCAGGGGGATCTACGAGCAGTACTTC
CATIRGIYEQYF
>.|TRBJ1-2|TRBV18|.
TGTGCCAGCTCACCACCGACCGGCCCTTCCTATGGCTACACCTTC
CASSPPTGPSYGYTF
>.|TRBJ2-7|TRBV4-1|.
TGCGCCAGCAGCCAAGCTTCCAAGGGCAGTAGCTCCTACGAGCAGTACTTC
CASSQASKGSSSYEQYF
>.|TRBJ2-3|TRBV5-1|.
TGCGCCAGCAGCTTAGACGGGGCTGGCACAGATACGCAGTATTTT
CASSLDGAGTDTQYF
>.|TRBJ2-6|TRBV7-9|.
TGTGCCAGCAGCCGGACTCTTATACCCGGGGCCAACGTCCTGACTTTC
CASSRTLIPGANVLTF
>.|TRBJ1-5|TRBV19|.
TGTGCCAGTAGTCCGAAGGCGGCCGGGGGCAATCAGCCCCAGCATTTT
CASSPKAAGGNQPQHF
>once|TRBJ1-6|TRBV2|.
TGTGCCAGCAGTACAGGGTTCAATAATTCACCCCTCCACTTT
CASSTGFNNSPLHF
>.|TRBJ1-4|TRBV10-3|.
TGTGCCATCAGTGAGTCGAGGCAGAATAATGAAAAACTGTTTTTT
CAISESRQNNEKLFF
>.|TRBJ2-5|TRBV7-3|.
TGTGCCAGCAGCCCCCGGGACATGGTTCACTTC
CASSPRDMVHF
>.|TRBJ2-7|TRBV28|TRBD1
TGTGCCAGCAGTTTAGGAGGGACAGGGAGCTACGAGCAGTACTTC
CASSLGGTGSYEQYF
>few|TRBJ1-4|TRBV30|TRBD1
TGTGCCTGGAGGCCCGGGACAGGGAGGAATGAAAAACTGTTTTTT
CAWRPGTGRNEKLFF
>.|TRBJ2-3|TRBV25-1|.
TGTGCCAGCAGTGAATATGGGGCTATTAGCACAGATACGCAGTATTTT
CASSEYGAISTDTQYF
>.|TRBJ2-2|TRBV12-5|.
TGTGCTAGTGGTTTGGACACCGGGGAGCTGTTTTTT
CASGLDTGELFF
>.|TRBJ1-4|TRBV7-9|.
TGTGCCAGCAGCTTCGACGGATATAATGAAAAACTGTTTTTT
CASSFDGYNEKLFF
>few|TRBJ1-6|TRBV7-3|.
TGTGCCAGCAGCATCGGGACGGATAATTCACCCCTCCACTTT
CASSIGTDNSPLHF
>few|TRBJ1-2|TRBV30|.
TGTGCCTGGAGTAGGGGACTGATCCGCTACACCTTC
CAWSRGLIRYTF
>.|TRBJ1-2|TRBV7-9|TRBD1
TGTGCCAGCAGCTTAGCCGGGACAGGAAACTATGGCTACACCTTC
CASSLAGTGNYGYTF
>.|TRBJ1-2|TRBV27|.
TGTGCCGTTCGTGCAGGGGAAGCTAACTATGGCTACACCTTC
CAVRAGEANYGYTF
>.|TRBJ2-5|TRBV7-7|.
TGTGCTAGCAGCTTAGTGGAGGGATCGGAGACCCAGTACTTC
CASSLVEGSETQYF
>.|TRBJ2-4|TRBV15|.
TGTGCCACCAGCAGGGGCTTAGGCAAAAACATTCAGTACTTC
CATSRGLGKNIQYF
>.|TRBJ2-2|TRBV4-1|TRBD1
TGCGCCAGCAGCCGAGGGACAGGGGGCACCGGGGAGCTGTTTTTT
CASSRGTGGTGELFF
>once|TRBJ2-7|TRBV7-6|.
TGTGCCAGCAGCTTAACCCCGACCTCCTACGAGCAGTACTTC
CASSLTPTSYEQYF
>few|TRBJ1-2|TRBV7-2|.
TGTGCCAGCAGCTTAGAGGGGTCTAGGAGGGGCAATGGCTACACCTTC
CASSLEGSRRGNGYTF
>.|TRBJ1-5|TRBV28|.
TGTGCCAGCAGTTTCCTTATCCAGCCCCAGCATTTT
CASSFLIQPQHF
>.|TRBJ2-7|TRBV7-9|TRBD2
TGTGCCAGCAGCCCGAAGGGACAGCGGGAGGGCGAGCAGTACTTC
CASSPKGQREGEQYF
>.|TRBJ2-3|TRBV4-1|TRBD1
TGCGCCAGCAGCCCCCGGAACAGGGGGTCGGGCACAGATACGCAGTATTTT
CASSPRNRGSGTDTQYF
>once|TRBJ1-1|TRBV4-1|TRBD1
TGCGCCAGCAGCCAGGGGGTGGGGCAGGGGGCTACTGAAGCTTTCTTT
CASSQGVGQGATEAFF
>.|TRBJ2-7|TRBV7-6|TRBD2
TGTGCCAGCAGCTCGGGGGGTGGGGTGGCCCACGAGCAGTACTTC
CASSSGGGVAHEQYF
>.|TRBJ2-2|TRBV9|.
TGTGCCAGCAGCGTCTCATGGGCCGGGGAGCTGTTTTTT
CASSVSWAGELFF
>.|TRBJ2-7|TRBV5-1|TRBD1
TGCGCCAGCAGCTTGACCGGGACAGGGAATTACGAGCAGTACTTC
CASSLTGTGNYEQYF